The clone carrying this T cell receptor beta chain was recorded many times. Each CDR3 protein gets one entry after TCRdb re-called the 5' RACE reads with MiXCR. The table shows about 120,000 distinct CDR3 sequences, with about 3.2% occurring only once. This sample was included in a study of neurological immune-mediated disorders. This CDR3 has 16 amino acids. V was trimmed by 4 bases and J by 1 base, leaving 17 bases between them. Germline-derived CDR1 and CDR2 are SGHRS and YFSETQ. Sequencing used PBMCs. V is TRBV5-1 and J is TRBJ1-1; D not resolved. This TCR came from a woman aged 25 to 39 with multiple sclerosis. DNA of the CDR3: TGCGCCAGCAGCAGAATCGCCGGGAATTGGAACACTGAAGCTTTCTTT. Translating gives CASSRIAGNWNTEAFF.